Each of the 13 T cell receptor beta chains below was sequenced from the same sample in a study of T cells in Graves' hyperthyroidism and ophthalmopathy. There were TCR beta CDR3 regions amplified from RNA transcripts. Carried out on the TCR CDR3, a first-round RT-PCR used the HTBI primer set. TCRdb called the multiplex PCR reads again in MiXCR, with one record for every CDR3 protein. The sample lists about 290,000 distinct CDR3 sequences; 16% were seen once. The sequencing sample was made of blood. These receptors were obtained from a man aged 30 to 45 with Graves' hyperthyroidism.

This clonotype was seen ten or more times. The chain's CDR3 is CASNQQAYEQYF. CDR3 DNA: TGTGCCAGCAATCAACAGGCCTACGAGCAGTACTTC. This chain uses TRBV2 with TRBJ2-7, with D tentatively TRBD1 (5 bases). The V end lost 7 bases, the J end lost 2 bases, and 9 bases lay between the germline ends. This CDR3 is 12 amino acids long. The germline CDR1 and CDR2 sequences are SNHLY and FYNNEI.

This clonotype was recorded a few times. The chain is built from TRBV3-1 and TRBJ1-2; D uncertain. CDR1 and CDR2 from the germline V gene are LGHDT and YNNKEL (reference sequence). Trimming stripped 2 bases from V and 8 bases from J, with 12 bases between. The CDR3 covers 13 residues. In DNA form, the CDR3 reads TGTGCCAGCAGCCAATCACGGGCGGGAGGCTACACCTTC. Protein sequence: CASSQSRAGGYTF.

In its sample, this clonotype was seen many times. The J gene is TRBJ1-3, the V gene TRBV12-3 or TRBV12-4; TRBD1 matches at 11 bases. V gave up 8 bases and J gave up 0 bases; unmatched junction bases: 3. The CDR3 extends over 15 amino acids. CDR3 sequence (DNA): TGTGCCAGCGCCGGGACAGGGGGCTCTGGAAACACCATATATTTT. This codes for CASAGTGGSGNTIYF.

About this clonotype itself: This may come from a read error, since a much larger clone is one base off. The CDR3 sequence: CAGIGPPYEQYF. The CDR3 bases are TGTGCCGGCATCGGTCCGCCCTACGAGCAGTACTTC. J is TRBJ2-7 and V is TRBV6-1; D not resolved. Trimming stripped 11 bases from V and 2 bases from J, with 13 bases between. The germline V gene encodes CDR1 MNHNS and CDR2 SASEGT. CDR3 length equals 12 residues.

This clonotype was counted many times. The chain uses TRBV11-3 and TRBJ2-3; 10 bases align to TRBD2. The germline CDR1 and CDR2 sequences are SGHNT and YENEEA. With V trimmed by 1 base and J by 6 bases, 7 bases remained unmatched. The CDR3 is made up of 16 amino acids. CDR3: CASSLAGSGRSDTQYF. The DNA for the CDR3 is TGTGCCAGCAGCTTAGCCGGTAGCGGGAGGTCGGATACGCAGTATTTT.

The CDR3 DNA is TGCAGTGCCAAGGGACTAGCGGGACTAACAGATACGCAGTATTTT. It codes for CSAKGLAGLTDTQYF. V is TRBV20-1 and J is TRBJ2-3; 13 positions match TRBD2. CDR3 length equals 15 residues. Trimming took 6 bases from V and 3 from J; bases not matched to a gene: 6. CDR1 is DFQATT and CDR2 is SNEGSKA in the germline V gene (reference sequence).

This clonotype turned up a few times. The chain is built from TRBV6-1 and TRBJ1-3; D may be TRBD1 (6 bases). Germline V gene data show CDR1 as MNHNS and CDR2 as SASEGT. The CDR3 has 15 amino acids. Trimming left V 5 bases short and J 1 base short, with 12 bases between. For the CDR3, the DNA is TGTGCCAGCAGTAGCCCCGGACAGTCTGGAAACACCATATATTTT. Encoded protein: CASSSPGQSGNTIYF.

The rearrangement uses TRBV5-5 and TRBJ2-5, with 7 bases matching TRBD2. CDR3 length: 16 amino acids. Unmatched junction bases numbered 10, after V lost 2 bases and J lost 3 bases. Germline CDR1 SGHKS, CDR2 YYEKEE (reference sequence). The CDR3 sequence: CASSFFPREGKETQYF. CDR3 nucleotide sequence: TGTGCCAGCAGCTTTTTTCCCAGGGAGGGCAAAGAGACCCAGTACTTC.

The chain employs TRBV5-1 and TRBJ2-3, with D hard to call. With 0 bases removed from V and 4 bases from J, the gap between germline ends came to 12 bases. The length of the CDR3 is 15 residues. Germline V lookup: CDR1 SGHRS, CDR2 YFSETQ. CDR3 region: CASSLAGPPADTQYF. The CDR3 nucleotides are TGCGCCAGCAGCTTGGCCGGGCCTCCCGCAGATACGCAGTATTTT.

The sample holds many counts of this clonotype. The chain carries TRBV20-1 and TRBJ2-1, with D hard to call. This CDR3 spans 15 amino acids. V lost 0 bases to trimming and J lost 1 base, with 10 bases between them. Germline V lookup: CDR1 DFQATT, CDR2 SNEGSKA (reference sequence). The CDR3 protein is CSARDPHRSYNEQFF. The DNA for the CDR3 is TGCAGTGCTAGAGACCCACACCGTTCCTACAATGAGCAGTTCTTC.

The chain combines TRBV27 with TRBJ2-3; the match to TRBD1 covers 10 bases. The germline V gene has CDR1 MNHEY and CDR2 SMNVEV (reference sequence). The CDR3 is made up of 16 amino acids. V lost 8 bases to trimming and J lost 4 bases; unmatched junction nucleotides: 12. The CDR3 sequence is CASADIDRGQSDTQYF. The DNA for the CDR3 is TGTGCCAGCGCCGACATCGACAGGGGGCAATCAGATACGCAGTATTTT.

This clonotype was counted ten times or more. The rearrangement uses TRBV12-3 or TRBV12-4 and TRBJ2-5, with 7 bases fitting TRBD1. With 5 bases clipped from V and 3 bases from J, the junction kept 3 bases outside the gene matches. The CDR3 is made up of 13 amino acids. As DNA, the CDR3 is TGTGCCAGCAGTCCCACAGGGGAAGAGACCCAGTACTTC. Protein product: CASSPTGEETQYF.

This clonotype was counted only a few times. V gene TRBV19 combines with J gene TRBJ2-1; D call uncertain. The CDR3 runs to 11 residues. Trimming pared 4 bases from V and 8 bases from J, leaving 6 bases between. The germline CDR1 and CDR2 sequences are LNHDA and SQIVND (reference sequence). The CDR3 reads CASSSMDEQFF. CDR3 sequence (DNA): TGTGCCAGTAGTAGTATGGATGAGCAGTTCTTC.